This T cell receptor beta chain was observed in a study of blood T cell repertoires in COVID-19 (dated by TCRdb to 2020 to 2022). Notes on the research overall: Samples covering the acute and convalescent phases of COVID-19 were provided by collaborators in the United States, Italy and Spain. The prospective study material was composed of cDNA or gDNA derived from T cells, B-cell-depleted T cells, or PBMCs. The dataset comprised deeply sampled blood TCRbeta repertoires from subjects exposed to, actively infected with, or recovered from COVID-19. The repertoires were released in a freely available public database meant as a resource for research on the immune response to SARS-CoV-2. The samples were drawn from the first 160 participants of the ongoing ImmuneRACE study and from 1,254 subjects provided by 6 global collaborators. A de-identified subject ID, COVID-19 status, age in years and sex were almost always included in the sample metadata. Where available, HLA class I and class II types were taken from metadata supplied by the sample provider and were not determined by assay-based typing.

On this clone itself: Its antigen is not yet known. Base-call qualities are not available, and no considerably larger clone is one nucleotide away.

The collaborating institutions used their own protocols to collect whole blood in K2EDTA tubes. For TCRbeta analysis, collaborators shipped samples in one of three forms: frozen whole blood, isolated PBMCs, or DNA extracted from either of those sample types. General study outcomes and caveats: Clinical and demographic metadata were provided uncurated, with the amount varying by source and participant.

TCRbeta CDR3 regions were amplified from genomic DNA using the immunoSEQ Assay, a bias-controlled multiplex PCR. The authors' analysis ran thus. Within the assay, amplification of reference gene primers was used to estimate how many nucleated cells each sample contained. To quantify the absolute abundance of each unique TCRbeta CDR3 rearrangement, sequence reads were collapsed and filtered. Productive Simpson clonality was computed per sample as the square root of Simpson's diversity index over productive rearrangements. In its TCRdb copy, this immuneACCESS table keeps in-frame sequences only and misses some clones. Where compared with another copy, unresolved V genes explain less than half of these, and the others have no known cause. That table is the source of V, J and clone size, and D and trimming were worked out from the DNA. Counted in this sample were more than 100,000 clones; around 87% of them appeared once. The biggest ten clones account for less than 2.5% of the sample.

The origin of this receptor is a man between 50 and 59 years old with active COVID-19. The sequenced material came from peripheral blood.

The DNA sequence follows: TGTGCCAGCAGTGAATCCCCGCAGGGATTTTATGGCTACACCTTC. Its amino acids are CASSESPQGFYGYTF. Here the chain combines TRBV6-1 and TRBJ1-2; tentative D gene TRBD1, with 5 bases matching. V loses 2 bases, J loses 5 bases, and the germline ends lie 15 bases apart. Sequences MNHNS (CDR1) and SASEGT (CDR2) are obtained from the germline V gene. Taken from cysteine to phenylalanine, the CDR3 has 15 residues. Only CDR3 DNA is held: 45 bases, read in frame from base 1.